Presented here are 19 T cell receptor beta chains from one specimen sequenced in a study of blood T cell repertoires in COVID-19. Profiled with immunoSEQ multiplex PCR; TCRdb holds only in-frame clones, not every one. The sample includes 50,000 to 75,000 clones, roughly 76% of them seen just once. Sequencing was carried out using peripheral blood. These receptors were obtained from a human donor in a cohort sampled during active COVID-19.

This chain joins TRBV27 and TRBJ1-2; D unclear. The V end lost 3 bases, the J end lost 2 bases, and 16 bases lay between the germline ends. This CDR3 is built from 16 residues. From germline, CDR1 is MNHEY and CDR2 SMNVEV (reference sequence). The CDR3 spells CASSFLPFSLNYGYTF. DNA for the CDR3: TGTGCCAGCAGTTTCCTCCCCTTTTCCTTGAACTATGGCTACACCTTC.

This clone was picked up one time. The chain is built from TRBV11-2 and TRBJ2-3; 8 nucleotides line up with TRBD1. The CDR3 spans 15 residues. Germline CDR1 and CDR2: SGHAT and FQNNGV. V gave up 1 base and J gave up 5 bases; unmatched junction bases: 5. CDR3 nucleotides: TGTGCCAGCAGCTTAGTTGGACAGGGTGGAGATACGCAGTATTTT. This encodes CASSLVGQGGDTQYF. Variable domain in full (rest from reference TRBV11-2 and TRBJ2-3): EAGVAQSPRYKIIEKRQSVAFWCNPISGHATLYWYQQILGQGPKLLIQFQNNGVVDDSQLPKDRFSAERLKGVDSTLKIQPAKLEDSAVYLCASSLVGQGGDTQYFGPGTRLTVL.

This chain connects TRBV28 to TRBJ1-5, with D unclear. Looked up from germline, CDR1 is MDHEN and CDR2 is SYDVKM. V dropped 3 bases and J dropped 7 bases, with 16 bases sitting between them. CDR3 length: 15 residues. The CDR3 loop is CASSFFGPDRQPQHF. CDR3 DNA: TGTGCCAGCAGTTTTTTTGGGCCGGATCGACAGCCCCAGCATTTT.

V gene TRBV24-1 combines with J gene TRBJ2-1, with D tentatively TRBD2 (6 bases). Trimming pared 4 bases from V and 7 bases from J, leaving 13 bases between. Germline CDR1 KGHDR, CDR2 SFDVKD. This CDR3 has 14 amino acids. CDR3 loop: CATSEAGLSNEQFF. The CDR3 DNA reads TGTGCCACCAGTGAGGCGGGACTCTCGAATGAGCAGTTCTTC.

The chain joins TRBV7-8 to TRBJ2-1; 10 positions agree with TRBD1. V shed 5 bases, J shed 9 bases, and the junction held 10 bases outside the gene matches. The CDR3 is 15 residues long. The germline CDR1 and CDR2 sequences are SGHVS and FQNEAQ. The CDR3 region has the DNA TGTGCCAGCAGCCAGGACAGGGGGATGTTGGCTGAGCAGTTCTTC. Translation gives CASSQDRGMLAEQFF.

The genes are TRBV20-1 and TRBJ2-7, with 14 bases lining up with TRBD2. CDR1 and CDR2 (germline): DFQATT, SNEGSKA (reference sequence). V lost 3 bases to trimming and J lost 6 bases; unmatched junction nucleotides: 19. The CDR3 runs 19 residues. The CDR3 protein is CSASPNLGTSGGRGSEQYF. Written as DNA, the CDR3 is TGCAGTGCTAGTCCCAACCTGGGGACTAGCGGGGGCCGGGGCTCCGAGCAGTACTTC.

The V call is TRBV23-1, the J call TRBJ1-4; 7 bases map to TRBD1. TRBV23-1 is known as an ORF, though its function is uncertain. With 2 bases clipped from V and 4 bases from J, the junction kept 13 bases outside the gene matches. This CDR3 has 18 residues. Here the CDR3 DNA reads TGCGCCAGCAGTCAACCACACTCCGGGGACAGCCTTAATGAAAAACTGTTTTTT. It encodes CASSQPHSGDSLNEKLFF.

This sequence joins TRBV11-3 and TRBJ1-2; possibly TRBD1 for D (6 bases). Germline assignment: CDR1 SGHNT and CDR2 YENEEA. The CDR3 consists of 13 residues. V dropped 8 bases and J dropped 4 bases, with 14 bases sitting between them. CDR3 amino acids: CASPDAGAYGYTF. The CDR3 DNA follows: TGTGCCAGCCCCGACGCGGGGGCCTATGGCTACACCTTC.

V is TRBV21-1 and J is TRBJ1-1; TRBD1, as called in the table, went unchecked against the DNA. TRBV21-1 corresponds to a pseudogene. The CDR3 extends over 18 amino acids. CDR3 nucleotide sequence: TGTGCCAGCAGCCCGGACCCGACAGGGAGGCGGGTGTGGGCTGAAGCTTTCTTT. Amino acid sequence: CASSPDPTGRRVWAEAFF.

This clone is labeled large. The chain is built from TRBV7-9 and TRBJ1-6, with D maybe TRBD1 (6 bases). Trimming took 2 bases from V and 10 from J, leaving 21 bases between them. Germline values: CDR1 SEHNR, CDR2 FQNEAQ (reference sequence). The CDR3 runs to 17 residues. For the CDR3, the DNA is TGTGCCAGCAGCTTACACGACACACAGGGTATGGGGTCACCCCTCCACTTT. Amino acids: CASSLHDTQGMGSPLHF.

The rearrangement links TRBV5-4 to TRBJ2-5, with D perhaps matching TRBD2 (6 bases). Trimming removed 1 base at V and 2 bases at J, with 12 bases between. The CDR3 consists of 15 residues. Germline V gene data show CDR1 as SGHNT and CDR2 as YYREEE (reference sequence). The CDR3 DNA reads TGTGCCAGCAGCTTGAAGGCGGGAATTCAAGAGACCCAGTACTTC. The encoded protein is CASSLKAGIQETQYF.

Here the CDR3 DNA reads TGTGCCAGCAGCCAATTAGCAGGGGGGCCTGAGGATACGCAGTATTTT. Amino acid sequence: CASSQLAGGPEDTQYF. The V gene is TRBV3-1 (or the pseudogene TRBV3-2), the J gene TRBJ2-3, with D tentatively TRBD1 (7 bases). This CDR3 has 16 residues. The germline V gene has CDR1 LGHDT and CDR2 YNNKEL (reference sequence). V was pared by 2 bases and J by 6 bases, with 18 bases between.

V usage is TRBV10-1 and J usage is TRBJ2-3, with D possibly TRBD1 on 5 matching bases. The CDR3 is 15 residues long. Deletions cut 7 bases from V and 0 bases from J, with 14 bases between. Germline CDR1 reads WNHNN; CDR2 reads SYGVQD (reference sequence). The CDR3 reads CASTLDKASTDTQYF. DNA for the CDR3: TGCGCCAGCACTTTGGACAAAGCTAGCACAGATACGCAGTATTTT.

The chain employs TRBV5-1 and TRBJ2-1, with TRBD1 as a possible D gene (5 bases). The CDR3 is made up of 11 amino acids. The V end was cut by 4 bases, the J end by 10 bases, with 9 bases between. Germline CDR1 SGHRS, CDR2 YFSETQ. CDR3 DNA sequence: TGCGCCAGCAGCGCGGACACCGAGCAGTTCTTC. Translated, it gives CASSADTEQFF.

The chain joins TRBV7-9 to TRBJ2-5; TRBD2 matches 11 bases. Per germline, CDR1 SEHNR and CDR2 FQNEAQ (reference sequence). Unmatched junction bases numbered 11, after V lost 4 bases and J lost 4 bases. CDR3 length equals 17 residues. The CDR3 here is CASSSLAGGSAGETQYF. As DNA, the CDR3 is TGTGCCAGCAGCTCCCTAGCGGGGGGATCGGCGGGAGAGACCCAGTACTTC.

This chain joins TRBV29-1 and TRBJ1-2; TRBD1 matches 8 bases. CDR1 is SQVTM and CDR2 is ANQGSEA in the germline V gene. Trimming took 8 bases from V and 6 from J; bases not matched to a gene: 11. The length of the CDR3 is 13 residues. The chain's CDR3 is CSSPDREGNGYTF. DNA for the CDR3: TGCAGCAGCCCGGACAGGGAGGGAAATGGCTACACCTTC.

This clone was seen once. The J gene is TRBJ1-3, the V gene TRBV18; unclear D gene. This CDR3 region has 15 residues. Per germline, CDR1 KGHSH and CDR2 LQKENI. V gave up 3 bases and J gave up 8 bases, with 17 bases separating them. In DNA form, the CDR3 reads TGTGCCAGCTCACCCGAGGAGCGAGGATTCCACACCATATATTTT. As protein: CASSPEERGFHTIYF.

This chain's CDR3 is CASSDLGNQPQHF. The CDR3 coding sequence is TGTGCCAGCAGTGATCTTGGCAATCAGCCCCAGCATTTT. This sequence joins TRBV6-1 and TRBJ1-5, with no clear D. Trimming took 3 bases from V and 2 from J, leaving 5 bases between them. This CDR3 spans 13 amino acids. Germline V gene lookup returns CDR1 MNHNS and CDR2 SASEGT.

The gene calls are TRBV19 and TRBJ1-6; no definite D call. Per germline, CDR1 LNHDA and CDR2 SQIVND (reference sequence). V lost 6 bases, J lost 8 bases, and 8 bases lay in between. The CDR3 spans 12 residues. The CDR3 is CASRTGDSPLHF. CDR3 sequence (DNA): TGTGCCAGTAGGACCGGGGATTCACCCCTCCACTTT.